This entry lists 3 T cell receptor beta chains sequenced from one sample in a study of OX40 agonist ivuxolimab in advanced cancers. Libraries were prepared by immunoSEQ multiplex PCR; TCRdb keeps only in-frame clonotypes and omits some of them. The profile shows tens of thousands of clones, roughly 80% of them singletons. The specimen was CD4+ or CD8+ T cells sorted from blood, collected in a trial of the OX40 agonist ivuxolimab. These receptors were obtained from an adult with an advanced solid tumor such as melanoma, head and neck, liver or kidney cancer.

This chain connects TRBV15 to TRBJ2-4; either TRBD1 or TRBD2 may supply D (5 bases each). The CDR3 is made up of 15 amino acids. V shed 0 bases and J shed 8 bases, with 14 bases lying between them. The germline V gene encodes CDR1 LNHNV and CDR2 YYDKDF (reference sequence). In DNA form, the CDR3 reads TGTGCCACCAGCAGAGAGGGGACCCACGGGGACATTCAGTACTTC. Its protein product is CATSREGTHGDIQYF.

Written as DNA, the CDR3 is TGCGCCAGCAGCTTGGAAGGGGCACGGAACACTGAAGCTTTCTTT. Translating it yields CASSLEGARNTEAFF. The chain employs TRBV5-1 and TRBJ1-1; maybe TRBD1 (5 bases). This CDR3 has 15 amino acids. CDR1 is SGHRS, CDR2 YFSETQ, per germline. V lost 0 bases and J 1 base, leaving 10 bases between the germline ends.

The rearrangement links TRBV6-1 to TRBJ2-3; D call uncertain. CDR3 size: 12 residues. Between the trimmed V and J ends, which lost 6 bases and 1 base, there was a span of 5 bases. Germline lookup yields CDR1 MNHNS and CDR2 SASEGT. CDR3 coding DNA: TGTGCCAGCAGGCCAGGCACAGATACGCAGTATTTT. Its protein product is CASRPGTDTQYF.